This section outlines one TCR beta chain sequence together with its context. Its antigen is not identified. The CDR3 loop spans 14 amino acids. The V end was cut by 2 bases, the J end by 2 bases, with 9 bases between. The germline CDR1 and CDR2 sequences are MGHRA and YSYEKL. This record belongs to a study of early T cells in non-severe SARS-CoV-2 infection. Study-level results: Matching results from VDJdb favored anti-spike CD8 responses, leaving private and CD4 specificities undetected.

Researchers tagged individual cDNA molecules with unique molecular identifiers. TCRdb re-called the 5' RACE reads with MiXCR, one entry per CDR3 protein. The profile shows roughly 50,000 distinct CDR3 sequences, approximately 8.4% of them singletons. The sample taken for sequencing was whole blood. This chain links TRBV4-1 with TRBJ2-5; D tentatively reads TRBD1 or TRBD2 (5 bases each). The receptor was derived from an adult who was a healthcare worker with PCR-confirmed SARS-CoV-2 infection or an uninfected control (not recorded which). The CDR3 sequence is CASSQPGPQETQYF. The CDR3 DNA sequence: TGCGCCAGCAGCCAACCGGGGCCACAAGAGACCCAGTACTTC.